This record covers a single TCR beta chain. This entry belongs to a study of regulatory T cells in long-lasting Graves disease. The TCR beta library used iRepertoire HTBI primers with Arm-PCR amplification of CDR3. TCRdb ran MiXCR on the multiplex PCR reads and lists one entry per CDR3 protein. The sample includes around 500,000 distinct CDR3 sequences, less than 25% of them seen just once. The CDR3 totals 14 residues. The V end was cut by 1 base, the J end by 7 bases, with 13 bases between. The V gene's germline CDR1 is MGHRA and CDR2 YSYEKL. Time point defined: persistent/refractory GD, antithyroid drugs over 5 years with positive TRAb. TCR sequences were obtained from RNA taken from PBMCs. Graves' disease diagnosis was established per American Thyroid Association guidelines. Peripheral blood, at roughly 9 milliliters, went into EDTA tubes.

V and J are TRBV4-1 and TRBJ1-1, with TRBD1 as a possible D gene (5 bases). The material sequenced was peripheral blood mononuclear cells (PBMCs), taken when the disease was refractory, from a patient treated with antithyroid drugs. The sequence was obtained from a female donor with Graves disease. CDR3 nucleotide sequence: TGCGCCAGCAGCCAAGGATGGGGGACGGATGAAGCTTTCTTT. Encoded protein: CASSQGWGTDEAFF.